These 8 T cell receptor beta chains were sequenced from one sample in a study of shared clonotypes between healthy human individuals. Assay used: immunoSEQ multiplex PCR; TCRdb lists only in-frame clones, some missing. Here the sample spans some 980,000 clones, more than 75% being singletons. What was sequenced was memory CD4+ T cells sorted from blood. Subset indicated: CD45RA-negative fraction. These receptors originate from a man aged 18 to 29 in good health.

The CDR3 sequence is CASSVDRGPSPLHF. CDR3 nucleotide sequence: TGTGCCAGCAGTGTTGACAGGGGGCCTTCACCCCTCCACTTT. V is TRBV6-1 and J is TRBJ1-6; 10 bases agree with TRBD1. Looked up from germline, CDR1 is MNHNS and CDR2 is SASEGT. The CDR3 has 14 residues. The J segment lost 9 bases and the V segment lost 4 bases, leaving 3 bases of the junction unmatched.

The rearrangement joins TRBV28 to TRBJ1-2; 9 bases match TRBD1. V lost 9 bases, J lost 7 bases, and 9 bases stayed unmatched. The CDR3 length is 13 residues. Germline CDR1 MDHEN, CDR2 SYDVKM. The CDR3 protein is CASNTGGRGGYTF. The CDR3 nucleotides read TGTGCCAGTAACACAGGGGGCCGAGGTGGCTACACCTTC.

The chain's CDR3 is CASSETSGGADTQYF. DNA of the CDR3: TGTGCCAGCAGTGAGACTAGCGGGGGGGCAGATACGCAGTATTTT. The chain employs TRBV28 and TRBJ2-3; TRBD2 aligns across 14 bases. The germline CDR1 and CDR2 sequences are MDHEN and SYDVKM. The ends lost 5 bases at V and 4 bases at J; junction bases unmatched: 2. The length of the CDR3 is 15 residues.

The chain has TRBV2 and TRBJ2-1, with 12 bases matching TRBD2. V was pared by 8 bases and J by 6 bases, with 11 bases of the junction left unmatched. Germline CDR1 and CDR2: SNHLY and FYNNEI. The CDR3 has 16 amino acids. CDR3 DNA: TGTGCCAGCCGGACTAGCGGGACCCCCCAGGGCAATGAGCAGTTCTTC. Amino acid sequence: CASRTSGTPQGNEQFF.

This sequence joins TRBV10-1 and TRBJ2-1; 7 nucleotides agree with TRBD2. Germline loops: CDR1 WNHNN, CDR2 SYGVQD (reference sequence). There are 15 residues in the CDR3. V lost 4 bases to trimming and J lost 7 bases; unmatched junction nucleotides: 10. DNA for the CDR3: TGCGCCAGCAGTGTTACGGGAGGAGGGAAAAATGAGCAGTTCTTC. As protein: CASSVTGGGKNEQFF.

This clone turned up a few times. The chain carries TRBV5-5 and TRBJ1-2; maybe TRBD1 (6 bases). V was cut by 1 base and J by 4 bases, with 17 bases left in between. CDR3 length equals 16 residues. The germline CDR1 and CDR2 sequences are SGHKS and YYEKEE (reference sequence). The CDR3 nucleotides are TGTGCCAGCAGCTTGACGGGGGCGAGTTCTCTCTATGGCTACACCTTC. Translated, it gives CASSLTGASSLYGYTF. Together with reference TRBV5-5 and TRBJ1-2, the CDR3 gives the full variable domain: DAGVTQSPTHLIKTRGQQVTLRCSPISGHKSVSWYQQVLGQGPQFIFQYYEKEERGRGNFPDRFSARQFPNYSSELNVNALLLGDSALYLCASSLTGASSLYGYTFGSGTRLTVV.

This chain connects TRBV5-1 to TRBJ2-1; the D gene is possibly TRBD2 (6 bases). Germline CDR1 SGHRS, CDR2 YFSETQ. Trimming pared 4 bases from V and 7 bases from J, leaving 15 bases between. The CDR3 runs 14 residues. This CDR3 is CASSAGSLGNEQFF. CDR3 nucleotides: TGCGCCAGCAGCGCCGGGAGCCTGGGTAATGAGCAGTTCTTC.

V is TRBV28 and J is TRBJ2-7, with 7 positions matching TRBD2. This CDR3 contains 12 residues. The V and J ends lost 5 bases and 12 bases, in that order; junction bases with no gene match: 10. The germline gives CDR1 MDHEN, CDR2 SYDVKM. The CDR3 reads CASSPPGRGAYF. The CDR3 DNA follows: TGTGCCAGCAGTCCCCCGGGGAGGGGAGCGTACTTC.